The entry below gives a single T cell receptor (beta chain) sequence along with its context. The antigen is not known. This entry comes from a study of OX40 agonist ivuxolimab in advanced cancers. At the level of the study: A history of anti-PD-1, anti-PD-L1 or anti-CTLA-4 therapy was acceptable, and 40% had some. Three partial responders included one hepatocellular carcinoma patient and two cutaneous melanoma patients. Findings and limits, study-wide: Partial responders at 0.1-3.0 mg/kg showed near-lowest clonal expansion. In general, CD8+ T cells held more expanded clones than CD4+ did, on average.

Germline loops: CDR1 SNHLY, CDR2 FYNNEI. V lost 4 bases and J lost 0, with 19 bases in between. The CDR3 contains 18 residues. Sequenced by immunoSEQ multiplex PCR; TCRdb stores in-frame clones only, minus some. The table lists some 49,000 clones, around 84% of them singletons. The sequencing used CD4+ or CD8+ T cells sorted from blood, collected in a trial of the OX40 agonist ivuxolimab. This TCR was sampled from an adult with an advanced solid tumor such as melanoma, head and neck, liver or kidney cancer. This sequence joins TRBV2 and TRBJ1-5; D might be TRBD1 (6 bases). The CDR3 region has the DNA TGTGCCAGCAGTGTGGGGGCCCTAAAGGGGTATAGCAATCAGCCCCAGCATTTT. Its protein is CASSVGALKGYSNQPQHF. Full variable domain (outside the CDR3, taken from reference TRBV2 and TRBJ1-5): EPEVTQTPSHQVTQMGQEVILRCVPISNHLYFYWYRQILGQKVEFLVSFYNNEISEKSEIFDDQFSVERPDGSNFTLKIRSTKLEDSAMYFCASSVGALKGYSNQPQHFGDGTRLSIL.